This T cell receptor beta chain is drawn from a study of blood T cell repertoires in COVID-19 (dated by TCRdb to about 2020). Broadly, across the study: Collaborator samples came from the United States, Italy and Spain and covered acute and convalescent phases of COVID-19. The material from the prospective study consisted of cDNA or gDNA derived from T cells, B-cell-depleted T cells, or PBMCs. The dataset comprised deeply sampled blood TCRbeta repertoires from subjects exposed to, actively infected with, or recovered from COVID-19. A freely available public database, intended as a resource for researchers studying the immune response to SARS-CoV-2, is where the repertoires were released. The samples were drawn from two sources: the first 160 participants of the ongoing ImmuneRACE study, and 1,000 to 1,500 subjects contributed by 6 global collaborators. The sample metadata nearly always contained a de-identified subject ID, COVID-19 status, age in years and sex. Where HLA class I and class II types were available, the types were taken from metadata supplied by the sample provider, not from assay-based typing. Paper-wide results and their limitations: Clinical and demographic metadata were provided uncurated, with the amount varying by source and participant.

A word on this clone: Its antigen target is currently unknown. Nothing much larger sits one base from this clone, and base qualities are not available.

The immunoSEQ Assay, a bias-controlled multiplex PCR, was used to amplify TCRbeta CDR3 regions from genomic DNA. On the study's bioinformatics: The number of nucleated cells in each sample was estimated by amplification of reference gene primers within the assay. To quantify the absolute abundance of each unique TCRbeta CDR3 rearrangement, sequence reads were collapsed and filtered. For each sample, productive Simpson clonality was calculated as the square root of Simpson's diversity index across productive rearrangements. TCRdb stores this immuneACCESS table with in-frame sequences only. Part of the clones is absent; in the studies checked, under half of the shortfall reflects unresolved V genes, and no reason is known for the rest. The V and J calls and the clone size are those of that table, but D and trimming were determined from the DNA. Recorded for this sample are 200,000 to 250,000 clones; 70% to 90% of them occurred a single time. About 2.5% of the sample belongs to the ten largest clones.

From a lookup of the germline V gene, CDR1 and CDR2 are SGHAT and FQNNGV. The CDR3, from cysteine to phenylalanine, totals 16 residues. Solely the CDR3 DNA is kept, with 48 bases framed from the first base. V loses 5 bases, J loses 4 bases, and the germline ends lie 20 bases apart. At one collaborating source in Seattle, patients were enrolled during active infection and were followed longitudinally through the course of disease. Each collaborating institution followed its own protocols to collect whole blood in K2EDTA tubes. For TCRbeta analysis, collaborators shipped samples in one of three forms: frozen whole blood, isolated PBMCs, or DNA extracted from either of those sample types.

The sequence was obtained from a woman between 65 and 79 years old with COVID-19, enrolled during active disease. The chain joins TRBV11-2 to TRBJ1-1; TRBD1 is a weak D gene call, 6 bases matching. Sequencing was done on a sample of peripheral blood. The CDR3 region has the sequence CASSLSPRGHFTEAFF. The bases are TGTGCCAGCAGCCTATCCCCCCGGGGACATTTCACTGAAGCTTTCTTT.